The 31 T cell receptor beta chains presented below share a single source sample, sequenced in a study of blood T cell repertoires in COVID-19. The method was immunoSEQ multiplex PCR; TCRdb's version includes in-frame clones alone and lacks a portion of them. The table shows some 270,000 clones, with nearly 90% occurring only once. The sample consisted of peripheral blood. The receptor source for this set is a woman aged 60-75 years with COVID-19, enrolled during active disease.

V gene TRBV6-5 combines with J gene TRBJ1-1; D is possibly TRBD1 (6 bases). Trimming removed 6 bases from V and 8 bases from J, with 19 bases in between. The CDR3 length is 14 residues. CDR1 is MNHEY and CDR2 is SVGAGI in the germline V gene. CDR3 loop: CASSPPGTTFEAFF. The CDR3 DNA reads as TGTGCCAGCAGCCCACCCGGGACAACGTTCGAAGCTTTCTTT.

This chain joins TRBV10-3 and TRBJ2-7; the match to TRBD2 covers 7 bases. Germline values: CDR1 ENHRY, CDR2 SYGVKD. The length of the CDR3 is 13 residues. V gave up 3 bases and J gave up 7 bases; unmatched junction bases: 6. The CDR3 sequence is CAISDHLGGEQYF. CDR3 sequence (DNA): TGTGCCATCAGTGACCACCTGGGGGGGGAGCAGTACTTC.

The CDR3 DNA sequence: TGCGCCAGCAGCCCAAAAGACGCGGGACAGCCGAACACTGAAGCTTTCTTT. The encoded protein is CASSPKDAGQPNTEAFF. V gene TRBV5-1 combines with J gene TRBJ1-1, with 7 bases that match TRBD1. This CDR3 spans 17 amino acids. The ends lost 4 bases at V and 1 base at J; junction bases unmatched: 13. In germline, CDR1 is SGHRS, CDR2 YFSETQ.

V is TRBV7-2 and J is TRBJ1-3; D not certain. The germline CDR1 and CDR2 sequences are SGHTA and FQGNSA. The ends were cut back, 1 base at V and 0 bases at J, with 10 bases in the middle. The CDR3 runs 16 residues. The CDR3 nucleotides read TGTGCCAGCAGCTTAGTCGGGAGTCTCTCTGGAAACACCATATATTTT. Encoded protein: CASSLVGSLSGNTIYF.

The V gene is TRBV7-2, the J gene TRBJ2-1; D is perhaps TRBD1 (5 bases). Germline V gene sequence: CDR1 SGHTA, CDR2 FQGNSA. The CDR3 is 16 residues long. Trimming stripped 3 bases from V and 0 bases from J, with 12 bases between. The CDR3 loop reads CASSFTDSLSYNEQFF. The CDR3 nucleotides are TGTGCCAGCAGCTTTACCGACAGCCTCTCCTACAATGAGCAGTTCTTC.

The chain has TRBV7-9 and TRBJ1-2, with D possibly being TRBD1 (6 bases). The CDR3 has 14 amino acids. Looked up from germline, CDR1 is SEHNR and CDR2 is FQNEAQ (reference sequence). With 11 bases removed from V and 2 bases from J, the gap between germline ends came to 18 bases. CDR3 DNA: TGTGCCGGCCACCGGACAGAGACAAACTATGGCTACACCTTC. Translation: CAGHRTETNYGYTF.

The V call is TRBV27, the J call TRBJ1-1, with 8 bases lining up with TRBD1. The J segment lost 1 base and the V segment lost 6 bases, leaving 10 bases of the junction unmatched. CDR1 MNHEY and CDR2 SMNVEV come from the germline V gene (reference sequence). The CDR3 loop spans 16 amino acids. The CDR3 reads CASRGLQGAGNTEAFF. Here the CDR3 DNA reads TGTGCCAGCAGGGGCCTGCAGGGGGCTGGGAACACTGAAGCTTTCTTT.

The chain links TRBV18 to TRBJ2-7; 9 positions match TRBD1. Trimming removed 2 bases from V and 4 bases from J; junction bases left unmatched: 3. This CDR3 has 14 residues. Germline loops: CDR1 KGHSH, CDR2 LQKENI. This CDR3 reads CASSPGTGIYEQYF. CDR3 sequence (DNA): TGTGCCAGCTCACCAGGGACAGGGATTTACGAGCAGTACTTC.

The chain couples TRBV5-1 to TRBJ2-7, with D possibly being TRBD1 (5 bases). Trimming pared 0 bases from V and 5 bases from J, leaving 12 bases between. The CDR3 covers 14 residues. Germline-derived CDR1 and CDR2 are SGHRS and YFSETQ. The CDR3 nucleotides are TGCGCCAGCAGCTTGGCAGGGATCTTAGACGAGCAGTACTTC. Its protein product is CASSLAGILDEQYF.

As concerns this clone: This same CDR3 is encoded by further DNA sequences in the sample. The chain carries TRBV7-2 and TRBJ2-5, with D unclear. The CDR3 is made up of 14 amino acids. Germline V gene sequence: CDR1 SGHTA, CDR2 FQGNSA. V was cut by 4 bases and J by 1 base, with 10 bases left in between. The CDR3 DNA reads TGTGCCAGCAGCTCCCCCCCCGGCCAAGAGACCCAGTACTTC. Translation gives CASSSPPGQETQYF.

This clone was recorded a few times. Other DNA sequences of this sample code for an identical CDR3. J is TRBJ1-3 and V is TRBV19; D is uncertain. CDR1 is LNHDA and CDR2 is SQIVND in the germline V gene (reference sequence). V was clipped by 2 bases and J by 0 bases, with 5 bases between them. This CDR3 is built from 14 residues. CDR3 region: CASSISSSGNTIYF. In DNA form, the CDR3 reads TGTGCCAGTAGTATAAGTAGCTCTGGAAACACCATATATTTT.

The rearrangement links TRBV5-4 to TRBJ1-4; D uncertain. This CDR3 region has 14 residues. V was clipped by 4 bases and J by 6 bases, with 13 bases between them. CDR1 SGHNT and CDR2 YYREEE come from the germline V gene (reference sequence). Written as DNA, the CDR3 is TGTGCCAGCAGCCAAGAGGCAGCCGATGAAAAACTGTTTTTT. It is translated as CASSQEAADEKLFF.

The gene calls are TRBV5-1 and TRBJ1-3; no clear D gene. The CDR3 contains 16 residues. Germline assignment: CDR1 SGHRS and CDR2 YFSETQ. Trimming removed 3 bases at V and 3 bases at J, with 16 bases between. In DNA, the CDR3 is TGCGCCAGCAGCTCTAACATGAGGTTGGGTGGAAACACCATATATTTT. It translates to CASSSNMRLGGNTIYF.

The rearrangement links TRBV19 to TRBJ1-1, with D perhaps matching TRBD1 (6 bases). Trimming removed 7 bases at V and 0 bases at J, with 18 bases between. The CDR3 is made up of 16 amino acids. Germline assignment: CDR1 LNHDA and CDR2 SQIVND (reference sequence). CDR3 sequence: CASNDFRTAMNTEAFF. Written as DNA, the CDR3 is TGTGCCAGTAACGATTTCCGGACAGCAATGAACACTGAAGCTTTCTTT.

This clone was recorded once. The chain is built from TRBV2 and TRBJ1-2; D gene unclear. The V end lost 8 bases, the J end lost 0 bases, and 7 bases lay between the germline ends. This CDR3 region has 12 residues. CDR1 is SNHLY and CDR2 is FYNNEI in the germline V gene. The CDR3 protein is CASPRANYGYTF. In nucleotides, the CDR3 is TGTGCCAGCCCCCGGGCTAACTATGGCTACACCTTC.

The chain links TRBV6-5 to TRBJ2-3; D is perhaps TRBD1 (6 bases). Per the germline V gene, CDR1 is MNHEY and CDR2 is SVGAGI. The V end lost 6 bases, the J end lost 0 bases, and 13 bases lay between the germline ends. This CDR3 comprises 15 residues. The CDR3 DNA sequence: TGTGCCAGCAGGTATTCCGGGACAAGCACAGATACGCAGTATTTT. This gives the protein CASRYSGTSTDTQYF.

This rearrangement joins TRBV6-5 to TRBJ1-5, with D tentatively TRBD1 (6 bases). The V end lost 6 bases, the J end lost 4 bases, and 10 bases lay between the germline ends. The CDR3 runs 13 residues. The germline V gene has CDR1 MNHEY and CDR2 SVGAGI. The CDR3 region has the DNA TGTGCCAGCAGCGGACAGCTAAATCAGCCCCAGCATTTT. Residues: CASSGQLNQPQHF.

The rearrangement joins TRBV12-3 or TRBV12-4 to TRBJ2-7, with 9 bases matching TRBD1. Unmatched junction bases numbered 7, after V lost 6 bases and J lost 7 bases. The CDR3 is made up of 13 amino acids. The chain's CDR3 is CASRVTGGQEQYF. The CDR3 nucleotides read TGTGCCAGCAGGGTAACAGGGGGCCAAGAGCAGTACTTC.

This chain connects TRBV4-1 to TRBJ1-5; TRBD1 might be the D (5 bases). The V end lost 2 bases, the J end lost 2 bases, and 16 bases lay between the germline ends. Germline CDR1 and CDR2: MGHRA and YSYEKL. CDR3 length: 17 residues. The CDR3 here is CASSQFGGRGGNQPQHF. In DNA, the CDR3 is TGCGCCAGCAGCCAATTCGGGGGGAGGGGTGGCAATCAGCCCCAGCATTTT.

V is TRBV7-3 and J is TRBJ2-2; TRBD1 aligns across 10 bases. There are 18 residues in the CDR3. V lost 1 base to trimming and J lost 6 bases; unmatched junction nucleotides: 11. Per the germline V gene, CDR1 is SGHTA and CDR2 is FQGTGA. The CDR3 loop is CASSLMARRQGAAGELFF. CDR3 DNA: TGTGCCAGCAGCTTAATGGCCCGGAGACAGGGGGCGGCCGGGGAGCTGTTTTTT.

This chain uses TRBV7-3 with TRBJ2-5; the match to TRBD2 covers 7 bases. Germline assignment: CDR1 SGHTA and CDR2 FQGTGA. This CDR3 region has 14 residues. With 1 base clipped from V and 3 bases from J, the junction kept 2 bases outside the gene matches. CDR3 DNA: TGTGCCAGCAGCTTAAGCGGGACTAAAGAGACCCAGTACTTC. Translating it yields CASSLSGTKETQYF.

In DNA form, the CDR3 reads TGTGCCAGCAGTTACCTAGGACAGGGAACCCCCTATGGCTACACCTTC. This sequence encodes CASSYLGQGTPYGYTF. This chain links TRBV6-5 with TRBJ1-2; 8 bases are shared with TRBD1. Germline assignment: CDR1 MNHEY and CDR2 SVGAGI. J lost 4 bases, V lost 2 bases, and 9 bases had no gene match. This CDR3 spans 16 amino acids.

This rearrangement joins TRBV5-1 to TRBJ1-1; D perhaps matches TRBD1 (5 bases). V was cut by 2 bases and J by 1 base, with 12 bases left in between. The CDR3 is made up of 15 amino acids. Looked up from germline, CDR1 is SGHRS and CDR2 is YFSETQ. The CDR3 reads CASSFDGGANTEAFF. The DNA of the CDR3 is TGCGCCAGCAGCTTCGACGGTGGGGCGAACACTGAAGCTTTCTTT.

This sequence joins TRBV18 and TRBJ1-5, with D unclear. This CDR3 has 17 amino acids. Per germline, CDR1 KGHSH and CDR2 LQKENI. V lost 3 bases to trimming and J lost 3 bases, with 18 bases between them. CDR3 DNA: TGTGCCAGCTCACCCCGGCCCCCGGGGAAGGACAATCAGCCCCAGCATTTT. This gives the protein CASSPRPPGKDNQPQHF.

The gene calls are TRBV7-9 and TRBJ2-2; TRBD1 is a possible D gene (5 bases). Germline V gene lookup returns CDR1 SEHNR and CDR2 FQNEAQ (reference sequence). CDR3 length: 14 amino acids. The V gene lost 1 base and the J gene lost 3 bases, with 6 bases spanning the gap. The CDR3 here is CASSLGQYTGELFF. The CDR3 DNA sequence: TGTGCCAGCAGCTTAGGACAGTACACCGGGGAGCTGTTTTTT.

This clone was picked up one time. The chain combines TRBV24-1 with TRBJ1-1; 8 positions agree with TRBD1. The germline CDR1 and CDR2 sequences are KGHDR and SFDVKD. V lost 4 bases to trimming and J lost 3 bases; unmatched junction nucleotides: 6. The CDR3 consists of 15 residues. As DNA, the CDR3 is TGTGCCACCAGTGACTGGACAGGGTATCACACTGAAGCTTTCTTT. Translation: CATSDWTGYHTEAFF.

The table lists this clone with a few counts. The V call is TRBV15, the J call TRBJ1-1, with D possibly being TRBD1 (5 bases). The length of the CDR3 is 14 residues. V was trimmed by 3 bases and J by 0 bases, leaving 8 bases between them. Per the germline V gene, CDR1 is LNHNV and CDR2 is YYDKDF (reference sequence). CDR3 in amino acids: CATSRGGMNTEAFF. The CDR3 region has the DNA TGTGCCACCAGCAGGGGGGGAATGAACACTGAAGCTTTCTTT.

This clone was observed once. The rearrangement uses TRBV27 and TRBJ1-2, with 8 bases matching TRBD1. Germline V gene lookup returns CDR1 MNHEY and CDR2 SMNVEV (reference sequence). V lost 3 bases and J lost 4; bases outside the gene matches: 7. The CDR3 totals 15 residues. The CDR3 DNA reads as TGTGCCAGCAGTTTTCGCACAGGGGGTACCTATGGCTACACCTTC. It codes for CASSFRTGGTYGYTF.

This clone was seen just once. The CDR3 DNA reads TGTGCCAGCAATTACGGGAGCTCCTACAATGAGCAGTTCTTC. Amino acids: CASNYGSSYNEQFF. The chain links TRBV27 to TRBJ2-1, with D tentatively TRBD2 (6 bases). Germline CDR1 is MNHEY and CDR2 is SMNVEV (reference sequence). There are 14 residues in the CDR3. Deletions cut 7 bases from V and 0 bases from J, with 10 bases between.

V is TRBV7-2 and J is TRBJ2-7, with D perhaps matching TRBD1 (6 bases). From germline, CDR1 is SGHTA and CDR2 FQGNSA. The V and J ends lost 5 bases and 7 bases respectively, with 18 bases between them. The CDR3 loop spans 14 amino acids. Here the CDR3 DNA reads TGTGCCAGCAGCACTCTAGTCCCGACAGGTGAGCAGTACTTC. It specifies CASSTLVPTGEQYF.

The chain joins TRBV27 to TRBJ2-7, with D tentatively TRBD1 (5 bases). CDR1 MNHEY and CDR2 SMNVEV come from the germline V gene (reference sequence). V was clipped by 4 bases and J by 1 base, with 17 bases between them. The CDR3 spans 16 residues. CDR3 amino acids: CASSSPRTGKSYEQYF. CDR3 sequence (DNA): TGTGCCAGCAGTTCCCCCCGAACAGGAAAATCCTACGAGCAGTACTTC.